Presented here are 30 T cell receptor beta chains from one specimen sequenced in a study of PD-1 blockade in classical Hodgkin lymphoma. This table comes from immunoSEQ multiplex PCR, and its TCRdb copy is limited to in-frame clones, with some not included. The top ten clones hold roughly 0.96% of a sample with about 3,800 clones, about 87% of them seen once. Relapse was seen in all patients after autologous stem cell transplantation, and brentuximab vedotin exposure was variable. With magnetic negative selection, CD4+ T cells were purified from PBMCs that had been thawed. The specimen comprised CD4+ T cells from blood, sampled at baseline. Source of these receptors: a human donor with classical Hodgkin lymphoma.

The rearrangement links TRBV19 to TRBJ1-4; 8 bases map to TRBD1. Germline V gene data show CDR1 as LNHDA and CDR2 as SQIVND (reference sequence). The V segment lost 6 bases and the J segment 6 bases; nucleotides outside the gene matches: 9. The CDR3 runs to 15 residues. CDR3 region: CASSQGATEHEKLFF. Written as DNA, the CDR3 is TGTGCCAGTAGCCAGGGGGCGACCGAACATGAAAAACTGTTTTTT. Combining the CDR3 with reference TRBV19 and TRBJ1-4 gives the whole variable domain DGGITQSPKYLFRKEGQNVTLSCEQNLNHDAMYWYRQDPGQGLRLIYYSQIVNDFQKGDIAEGYSVSREKKESFPLTVTSAQKNPTAFYLCASSQGATEHEKLFFGSGTQLSVL.

The chain uses TRBV6-1 and TRBJ1-3, with D unclear. The CDR3 is made up of 16 amino acids. Trimming took off 2 bases at V and 0 bases at J, with 11 bases between the two ends. Germline values: CDR1 MNHNS, CDR2 SASEGT. The CDR3 coding sequence is TGTGCCAGCAGTGAAACCTCAGTGGACTCTGGAAACACCATATATTTT. It yields the protein CASSETSVDSGNTIYF.

The chain is built from TRBV4-2 and TRBJ1-1; no definite D call. The CDR3 extends over 17 amino acids. Germline CDR1 is LGHNA and CDR2 is YNFKEQ. V shed 1 base and J shed 0 bases, with 15 bases lying between them. In DNA form, the CDR3 reads TGTGCCAGCAGCCAAGGACCACCGCGATTCATGAACACTGAAGCTTTCTTT. This gives the protein CASSQGPPRFMNTEAFF.

The rearrangement joins TRBV5-1 to TRBJ1-2; no reliable D call. The germline V and J ends were trimmed by 0 bases and 8 bases, with 8 bases remaining between them. The CDR3 has 12 amino acids. Germline CDR1 is SGHRS and CDR2 is YFSETQ. In DNA form, the CDR3 reads TGCGCCAGCAGCTTGGGACAAATGGGCTACACCTTC. Translating it yields CASSLGQMGYTF.

The chain recombines TRBV6-5 with TRBJ2-7; D ambiguous. This CDR3 is 12 amino acids long. Per germline, CDR1 MNHEY and CDR2 SVGAGI. Trimming shortened V by 1 base and J by 12 bases, and 13 bases separated the two germline ends. The DNA of the CDR3 is TGTGCCAGCAGTTACTTCCGAGCAAGGATGTACTTC. Amino acids: CASSYFRARMYF.

The chain links TRBV5-5 to TRBJ2-7, with D possibly TRBD2 on 6 matching bases. Looked up from germline, CDR1 is SGHKS and CDR2 is YYEKEE (reference sequence). This CDR3 is 13 amino acids long. With 4 bases removed from V and 3 bases from J, the gap between germline ends came to 11 bases. This chain's CDR3 is CASSAGSRYEQYF. The CDR3 DNA follows: TGTGCCAGCAGCGCCGGGAGCCGCTACGAGCAGTACTTC. The whole variable domain, remainder taken from reference TRBV5-5 and TRBJ2-7, is DAGVTQSPTHLIKTRGQQVTLRCSPISGHKSVSWYQQVLGQGPQFIFQYYEKEERGRGNFPDRFSARQFPNYSSELNVNALLLGDSALYLCASSAGSRYEQYFGPGTRLTVT.

This rearrangement joins TRBV4-1 to TRBJ1-2; D is uncertain. Germline lookup yields CDR1 MGHRA and CDR2 YSYEKL. The ends were cut back, 0 bases at V and 3 bases at J, with 11 bases in the middle. The CDR3 length is 15 residues. The CDR3 bases are TGCGCCAGCAGCCAAGAAGCCTCAGGCTACTATGGCTACACCTTC. Translating it yields CASSQEASGYYGYTF.

This sequence joins TRBV11-2 and TRBJ2-2; the D is unclear. Germline V gene sequence: CDR1 SGHAT, CDR2 FQNNGV. The length of the CDR3 is 13 residues. V lost 5 bases and J 4 bases, leaving 8 bases between the germline ends. CDR3 bases: TGTGCCAGCAGCGCTCTTTTCACCGGGGAGCTGTTTTTT. Amino acid sequence: CASSALFTGELFF.

The genes are TRBV29-1 and TRBJ1-3; D is perhaps TRBD1 (6 bases). V was clipped by 4 bases and J by 0 bases, with 13 bases between them. Germline loops: CDR1 SQVTM, CDR2 ANQGSEA. This CDR3 has 15 amino acids. CDR3 DNA: TGCAGCGTTGGAGTGGGGGCTTTCTCTGGAAACACCATATATTTT. It is translated as CSVGVGAFSGNTIYF.

CDR3 residues: CASSFTSGGADTQYF. Written as DNA, the CDR3 is TGTGCCAGTAGTTTCACTAGCGGGGGGGCAGATACGCAGTATTTT. The chain combines TRBV19 with TRBJ2-3, with 13 nucleotides matching TRBD2. The CDR3 consists of 15 residues. Per germline, CDR1 LNHDA and CDR2 SQIVND (reference sequence). Losses at the gene ends were 5 bases for V and 4 bases for J; bases not matched to a gene: 3. Based on the CDR3 plus reference TRBV19 and TRBJ2-3, the full variable domain is DGGITQSPKYLFRKEGQNVTLSCEQNLNHDAMYWYRQDPGQGLRLIYYSQIVNDFQKGDIAEGYSVSREKKESFPLTVTSAQKNPTAFYLCASSFTSGGADTQYFGPGTRLTVL.

J is TRBJ2-7 and V is TRBV5-1; weak D call: TRBD1 (6 bases). V was clipped by 5 bases and J by 2 bases, with 20 bases between them. The CDR3 extends over 16 amino acids. Germline CDR1 SGHRS, CDR2 YFSETQ. CDR3 region: CASSSPPRGLTYEQYF. CDR3 in DNA: TGCGCCAGCAGTTCCCCCCCCAGGGGTCTAACCTACGAGCAGTACTTC.

V is TRBV5-1 and J is TRBJ1-4; 7 bases line up with TRBD1. This CDR3 region has 13 residues. The V gene's germline CDR1 is SGHRS and CDR2 YFSETQ. Trimming took 1 base from V and 8 from J; bases not matched to a gene: 2. The CDR3 DNA is TGCGCCAGCAGCTTGACAGGGGTCGAAAAACTGTTTTTT. Encoded protein: CASSLTGVEKLFF.

The genes are TRBV6-6 and TRBJ2-1; 8 bases are a match to TRBD2. The CDR3 length is 16 residues. V shed 4 bases and J 0 bases; nucleotides not matched to a gene: 5. Germline CDR1 is MNHNY and CDR2 is SVGAGI (reference sequence). The CDR3 DNA follows: TGTGCCAGCAGTTCGATGGGGACTAGCTCCTACAATGAGCAGTTCTTC. It codes for CASSSMGTSSYNEQFF.

The V call is TRBV10-1, the J call TRBJ1-1; no reliable D call. V lost 6 bases and J 0 bases, leaving 8 bases between the germline ends. CDR1 WNHNN and CDR2 SYGVQD come from the germline V gene (reference sequence). The CDR3 has 13 amino acids. CDR3 coding DNA: TGCGCCAGCAGGGGTTCCCTGAACACTGAAGCTTTCTTT. Its translation is CASRGSLNTEAFF.

This chain uses TRBV5-1 with TRBJ1-5, with TRBD1 as a possible D gene (5 bases). With 0 bases removed from V and 6 bases from J, the gap between germline ends came to 10 bases. Germline CDR1 SGHRS, CDR2 YFSETQ. This CDR3 is 14 amino acids long. The CDR3, as DNA: TGCGCCAGCAGCTTGGGCAGGGAGGGTCAGCCCCAGCATTTT. Amino acid sequence: CASSLGREGQPQHF. The entire variable domain, with the rest obtained from reference TRBV5-1 and TRBJ1-5, is as follows: KAGVTQTPRYLIKTRGQQVTLSCSPISGHRSVSWYQQTPGQGLQFLFEYFSETQRNKGNFPGRFSGRQFSNSRSEMNVSTLELGDSALYLCASSLGREGQPQHFGDGTRLSIL.

The chain combines TRBV2 with TRBJ2-1, with TRBD2 identical over 10 bases. V was clipped by 6 bases and J by 4 bases; unmatched bases: 3. Germline V gene sequence: CDR1 SNHLY, CDR2 FYNNEI. The CDR3 consists of 14 residues. CDR3 in amino acids: CASRQRGGYNEQFF. CDR3 DNA sequence: TGTGCCAGCAGACAGCGGGGGGGTTACAATGAGCAGTTCTTC.

CDR3 residues: CASSLGQTTPISYGYTF. CDR3 bases: TGTGCCAGCAGTCTCGGACAGACCACTCCAATATCCTATGGCTACACCTTC. The V and J genes are TRBV28 and TRBJ1-2; possible D gene TRBD1, 6 bases. V was shortened by 5 bases and J by 4 bases, with 23 bases between the two germline ends. Germline CDR1 reads MDHEN; CDR2 reads SYDVKM. The CDR3 runs to 17 residues.

DNA for the CDR3: TGCGCCAGCAGTGATTTGGGGGGCTGGGGCACGCAGTATTTT. It is translated as CASSDLGGWGTQYF. The rearrangement links TRBV10-1 to TRBJ2-3; the D gene could be TRBD1 or TRBD2 (6 bases each). The CDR3 has 14 residues. Trimming took off 3 bases at V and 9 bases at J, with 16 bases between the two ends. CDR1 is WNHNN and CDR2 is SYGVQD in the germline V gene (reference sequence).

The V and J genes are TRBV5-1 and TRBJ1-4; D gene uncertain. CDR1 and CDR2 from the germline V gene are SGHRS and YFSETQ. This CDR3 comprises 15 residues. Trimming shortened V by 2 bases and J by 1 base, and 9 bases separated the two germline ends. The CDR3 here is CASSFLSQTNEKLFF. The CDR3 bases are TGCGCCAGCAGCTTCTTGAGCCAAACTAATGAAAAACTGTTTTTT.

The chain uses TRBV7-9 and TRBJ1-2, with D unclear. The V gene lost 3 bases and the J gene lost 0 bases, with 8 bases spanning the gap. Germline V gives CDR1 SEHNR, CDR2 FQNEAQ (reference sequence). This CDR3 region has 14 residues. CDR3 sequence reads: CASSLEVSNYGYTF. CDR3 DNA sequence: TGTGCCAGCAGCTTGGAAGTTTCTAACTATGGCTACACCTTC.

This clone showed up just once. The DNA for the CDR3 is TGTGCCAGCTCACCGATTGGACTAGCTGGGCCCTCTCCCGGGGAGCTGTTTTTT. Protein product: CASSPIGLAGPSPGELFF. The chain links TRBV18 to TRBJ2-2, with TRBD2 matching 8 bases. The germline V gene encodes CDR1 KGHSH and CDR2 LQKENI. V trimming: 3 bases; J trimming: 6 bases; junction bases outside the gene matches: 15. The CDR3 extends over 18 amino acids.

The chain carries TRBV10-2 and TRBJ1-1; 7 bases map to TRBD1. With V trimmed by 6 bases and J by 1 base, 5 bases remained unmatched. CDR3 size: 14 residues. Germline values: CDR1 WSHSY, CDR2 SAAADI. The CDR3 DNA is TGCGCCAGCAGCACGGGACAGTCGAACACTGAAGCTTTCTTT. Translating it yields CASSTGQSNTEAFF.

The rearrangement joins TRBV5-1 to TRBJ1-6; D is perhaps TRBD1 (6 bases). Germline-derived CDR1 and CDR2 are SGHRS and YFSETQ. The CDR3 extends over 14 amino acids. Trimming cost V 1 base and J 9 bases, with 11 bases left between them. The CDR3 DNA sequence: TGCGCCAGCAGCTTGTTGACACAGGGTTCACCCCTCCACTTT. The encoded protein is CASSLLTQGSPLHF.

The chain employs TRBV2 and TRBJ1-5; 9 bases map to TRBD1. The length of the CDR3 is 15 residues. Trimming at V came to 2 bases and at J to 4 bases, leaving 3 bases not matched to a gene. Germline V gives CDR1 SNHLY, CDR2 FYNNEI. The CDR3 coding sequence is TGTGCCAGCAGTGAATCAGACAGGGGGAATCAGCCCCAGCATTTT. Its protein is CASSESDRGNQPQHF. The variable domain in full, with the rest retrieved from reference TRBV2 and TRBJ1-5, is EPEVTQTPSHQVTQMGQEVILRCVPISNHLYFYWYRQILGQKVEFLVSFYNNEISEKSEIFDDQFSVERPDGSNFTLKIRSTKLEDSAMYFCASSESDRGNQPQHFGDGTRLSIL.

CDR3 DNA: TGTGCCAGCAGTTTTGGAGCCGCCACTACCGCGGGTGGCTACACCTTC. Amino acid sequence: CASSFGAATTAGGYTF. The chain carries TRBV27 and TRBJ1-2; D unclear. The CDR3 has 16 residues. Deletions cut 3 bases from V and 7 bases from J, with 21 bases between. Germline V CDR1 and CDR2: MNHEY, SMNVEV (reference sequence).

The chain carries TRBV6-1 and TRBJ1-4; D is ambiguous. This CDR3 is 12 amino acids long. Per the germline V gene, CDR1 is MNHNS and CDR2 is SASEGT. V was clipped by 6 bases and J by 5 bases, with 7 bases between them. CDR3 amino acids: CASRDPNEKLFF. DNA of the CDR3: TGTGCCAGCAGGGATCCCAATGAAAAACTGTTTTTT.

This chain connects TRBV5-1 to TRBJ2-7; possibly TRBD2 for D (7 bases). Germline V lookup: CDR1 SGHRS, CDR2 YFSETQ. The V and J ends lost 6 bases and 2 bases respectively, with 18 bases between them. The length of the CDR3 is 15 residues. CDR3 in amino acids: CASTPGGAPTYEQYF. The CDR3 bases are TGCGCCAGCACCCCTGGGGGGGCACCTACCTACGAGCAGTACTTC.

The V call is TRBV6-6, the J call TRBJ1-5; TRBD1 aligns across 10 bases. This CDR3 is built from 15 residues. Germline V gene sequence: CDR1 MNHNY, CDR2 SVGAGI (reference sequence). V lost 9 bases to trimming and J lost 0 bases; unmatched junction nucleotides: 5. CDR3 sequence reads: CASRDRGYSNQPQHF. CDR3 DNA sequence: TGTGCCAGTCGGGACAGGGGATATAGCAATCAGCCCCAGCATTTT.

The rearrangement joins TRBV29-1 to TRBJ2-5, with 8 bases fitting TRBD1. CDR3 length: 14 residues. CDR1 SQVTM and CDR2 ANQGSEA come from the germline V gene. J lost 5 bases, V lost 1 base, and 6 bases had no gene match. CDR3 coding DNA: TGCAGCGTTGAAGGACGGACAGGGCCGGAGACCCAGTACTTC. Translation gives CSVEGRTGPETQYF.

The chain has TRBV5-6 and TRBJ1-2; 7 nucleotides line up with TRBD1. V lost 4 bases and J lost 2; bases outside the gene matches: 2. CDR1 and CDR2 (germline): SGHDT, YYEEEE. The CDR3 runs 13 residues. The chain's CDR3 is CASSLGQNYGYTF. The CDR3, as DNA: TGTGCCAGCAGCCTGGGACAGAACTATGGCTACACCTTC.